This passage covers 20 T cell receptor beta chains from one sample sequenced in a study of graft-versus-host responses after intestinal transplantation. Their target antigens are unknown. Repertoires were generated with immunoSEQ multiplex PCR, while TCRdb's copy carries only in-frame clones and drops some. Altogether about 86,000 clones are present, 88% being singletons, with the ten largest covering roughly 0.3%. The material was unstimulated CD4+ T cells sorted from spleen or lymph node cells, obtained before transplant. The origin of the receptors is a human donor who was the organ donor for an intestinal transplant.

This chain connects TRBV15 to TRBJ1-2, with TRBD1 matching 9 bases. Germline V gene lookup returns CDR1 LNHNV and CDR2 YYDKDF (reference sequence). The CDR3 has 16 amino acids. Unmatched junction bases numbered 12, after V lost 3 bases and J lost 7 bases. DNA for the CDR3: TGTGCCACCAGCAGCCCTTGGGACAGGGATGCCCGTGGCTACACCTTC. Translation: CATSSPWDRDARGYTF.

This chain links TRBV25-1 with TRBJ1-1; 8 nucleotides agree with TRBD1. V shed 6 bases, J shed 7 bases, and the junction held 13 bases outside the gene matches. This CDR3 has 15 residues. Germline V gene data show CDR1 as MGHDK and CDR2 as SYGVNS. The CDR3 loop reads CASRTRTGTGGEAFF. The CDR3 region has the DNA TGTGCCAGCAGGACCAGGACAGGGACTGGGGGTGAAGCTTTCTTT.

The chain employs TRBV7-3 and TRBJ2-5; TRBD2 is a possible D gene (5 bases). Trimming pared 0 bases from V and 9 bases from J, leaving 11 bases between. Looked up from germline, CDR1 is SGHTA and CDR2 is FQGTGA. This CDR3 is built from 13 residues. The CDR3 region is CASSLTSGGSQYF. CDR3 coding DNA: TGTGCCAGCAGCTTAACGAGTGGAGGTTCCCAGTACTTC.

The CDR3 loop is CASSSGGQGGLEAFF. The CDR3 region has the DNA TGTGCCAGCAGCTCGGGGGGACAGGGAGGTCTTGAAGCTTTCTTT. The J gene is TRBJ1-1, the V gene TRBV5-4; 9 nucleotides align to TRBD1. V lost 3 bases and J lost 7; bases outside the gene matches: 10. The V gene's germline CDR1 is SGHNT and CDR2 YYREEE (reference sequence). CDR3 length: 15 residues.

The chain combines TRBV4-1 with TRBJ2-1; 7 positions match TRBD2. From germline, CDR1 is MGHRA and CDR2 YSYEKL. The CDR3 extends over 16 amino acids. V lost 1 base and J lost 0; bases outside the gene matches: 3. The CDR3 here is CASSQGPGGSYNEQFF. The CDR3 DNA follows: TGCGCCAGCAGCCAAGGACCGGGGGGCTCCTACAATGAGCAGTTCTTC.

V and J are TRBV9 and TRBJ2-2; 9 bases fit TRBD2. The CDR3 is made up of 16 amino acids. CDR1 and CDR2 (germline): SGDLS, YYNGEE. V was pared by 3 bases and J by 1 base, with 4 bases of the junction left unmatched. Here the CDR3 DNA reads TGTGCCAGCAGCGGCGGGACTAGCAGGAACACCGGGGAGCTGTTTTTT. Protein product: CASSGGTSRNTGELFF.

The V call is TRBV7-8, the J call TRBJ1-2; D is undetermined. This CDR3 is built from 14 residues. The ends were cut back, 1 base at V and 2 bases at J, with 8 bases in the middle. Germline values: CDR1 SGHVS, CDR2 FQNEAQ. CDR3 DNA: TGTGCCAGCAGCTTAGAGCGCTTCAACTATGGCTACACCTTC. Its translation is CASSLERFNYGYTF.

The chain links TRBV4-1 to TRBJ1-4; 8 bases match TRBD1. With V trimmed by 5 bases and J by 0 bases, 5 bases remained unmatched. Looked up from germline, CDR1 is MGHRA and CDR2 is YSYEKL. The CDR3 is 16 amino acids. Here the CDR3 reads CASSARDRSTNEKLFF. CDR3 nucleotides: TGCGCCAGCAGCGCCCGGGACAGGTCAACTAATGAAAAACTGTTTTTT.

Here the CDR3 reads CASSQGTGFYGYTF. The DNA of the CDR3 is TGCGCCAGCAGCCAAGGGACAGGCTTCTATGGCTACACCTTC. This rearrangement joins TRBV4-1 to TRBJ1-2; 7 nucleotides agree with TRBD1. This CDR3 is 14 amino acids long. Germline CDR1 MGHRA, CDR2 YSYEKL. With 1 base clipped from V and 4 bases from J, the junction kept 3 bases outside the gene matches.

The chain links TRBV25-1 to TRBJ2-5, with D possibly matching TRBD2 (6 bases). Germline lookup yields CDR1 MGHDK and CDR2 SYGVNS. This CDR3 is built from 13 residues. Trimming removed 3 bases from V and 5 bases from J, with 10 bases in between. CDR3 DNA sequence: TGTGCCAGCAGTGACATTGGGAGGGAGACCCAGTACTTC. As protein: CASSDIGRETQYF.

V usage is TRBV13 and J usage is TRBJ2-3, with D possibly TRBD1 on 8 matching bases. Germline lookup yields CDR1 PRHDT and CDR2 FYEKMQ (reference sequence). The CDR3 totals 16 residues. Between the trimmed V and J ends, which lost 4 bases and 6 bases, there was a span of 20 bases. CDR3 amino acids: CASSSPDRAGGDTQYF. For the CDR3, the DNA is TGTGCCAGCAGCTCCCCGGACAGGGCCGGGGGGGATACGCAGTATTTT.

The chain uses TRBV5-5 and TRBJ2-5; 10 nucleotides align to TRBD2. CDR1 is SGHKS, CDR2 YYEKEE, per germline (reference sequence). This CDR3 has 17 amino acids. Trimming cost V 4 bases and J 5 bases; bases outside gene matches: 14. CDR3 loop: CASSRATTSGLRETQYF. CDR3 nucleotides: TGTGCCAGCAGCCGCGCGACGACTAGCGGGCTGAGGGAGACCCAGTACTTC.

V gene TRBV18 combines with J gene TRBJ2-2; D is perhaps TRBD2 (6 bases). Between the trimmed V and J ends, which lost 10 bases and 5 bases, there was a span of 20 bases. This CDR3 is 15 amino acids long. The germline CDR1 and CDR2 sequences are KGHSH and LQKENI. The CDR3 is CATSQGRPGTGELFF. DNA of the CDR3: TGTGCCACCTCCCAAGGGAGGCCAGGGACCGGGGAGCTGTTTTTT.

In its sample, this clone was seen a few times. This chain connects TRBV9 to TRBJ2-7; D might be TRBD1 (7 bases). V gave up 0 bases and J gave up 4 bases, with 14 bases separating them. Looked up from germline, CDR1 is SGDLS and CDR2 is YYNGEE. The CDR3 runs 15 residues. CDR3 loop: CASSVGPGGQYEQYF. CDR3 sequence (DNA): TGTGCCAGCAGCGTAGGGCCAGGGGGGCAATACGAGCAGTACTTC.

CDR3 in DNA: TGCGCCAGCAGCCAACCCGGACTCCGAGGCTACACCTTC. Translated, it gives CASSQPGLRGYTF. This chain uses TRBV4-1 with TRBJ1-2; D ambiguous. The CDR3 extends over 13 amino acids. Trimming left V 2 bases short and J 8 bases short, with 12 bases between. The V gene's germline CDR1 is MGHRA and CDR2 YSYEKL.

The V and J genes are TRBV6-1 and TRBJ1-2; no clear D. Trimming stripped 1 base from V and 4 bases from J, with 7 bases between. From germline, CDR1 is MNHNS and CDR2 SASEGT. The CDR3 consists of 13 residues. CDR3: CASSEDRPYGYTF. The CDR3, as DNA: TGTGCCAGCAGTGAAGACAGACCCTATGGCTACACCTTC.

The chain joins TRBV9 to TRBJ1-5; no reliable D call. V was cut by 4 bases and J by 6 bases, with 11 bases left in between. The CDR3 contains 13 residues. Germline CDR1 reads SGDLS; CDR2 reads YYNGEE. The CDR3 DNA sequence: TGTGCCAGCAGCTCTTCCCGTCCTCAGCCCCAGCATTTT. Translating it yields CASSSSRPQPQHF.

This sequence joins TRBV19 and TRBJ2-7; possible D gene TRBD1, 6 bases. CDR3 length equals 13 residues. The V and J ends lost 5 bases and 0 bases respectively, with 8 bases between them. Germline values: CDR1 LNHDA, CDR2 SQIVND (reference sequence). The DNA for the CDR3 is TGTGCCAGTAGTCGGGACACCTCCTACGAGCAGTACTTC. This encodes CASSRDTSYEQYF.

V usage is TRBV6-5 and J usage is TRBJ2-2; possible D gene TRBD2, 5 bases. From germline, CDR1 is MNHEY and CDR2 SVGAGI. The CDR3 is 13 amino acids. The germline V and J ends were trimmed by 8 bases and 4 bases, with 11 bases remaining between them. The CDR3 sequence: CASQRRVTGELFF. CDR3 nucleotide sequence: TGTGCCAGCCAACGGCGGGTCACCGGGGAGCTGTTTTTT.

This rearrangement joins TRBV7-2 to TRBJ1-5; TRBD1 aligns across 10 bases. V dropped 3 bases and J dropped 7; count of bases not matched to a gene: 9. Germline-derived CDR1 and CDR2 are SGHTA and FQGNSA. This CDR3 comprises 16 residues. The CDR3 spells CASSLIGTGADQPQHF. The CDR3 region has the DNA TGTGCCAGCAGCTTGATAGGGACAGGGGCAGACCAGCCCCAGCATTTT.